This TCR beta chain was recovered during a study of shared clonotypes between healthy human individuals. Study context: Donors consisted of two women and three men between 18 and 49. Whole-study results and caveats: Clonotype sharing among donors was expected to depend on sequencing depth.

Remarks on this clone: The antigen remains unidentified.

On ten immunoSEQ deep assay plates, unsorted PBMC DNA was sequenced. Using immunoSEQ multiplex PCR, the repertoire was profiled, and TCRdb retains in-frame clones only, with some absent. The repertoire holds roughly 480,000 clones, with 79% as singletons. The germline V gene encodes CDR1 KGHSH and CDR2 LQKENI. The length of the CDR3 is 15 residues. The receptor was derived from a middle-aged woman in good health. Some clones in this sample may be carry-over from other donors' samples. Material for sequencing was PBMCs. The chain uses TRBV18 and TRBJ2-5; 8 bases are shared with TRBD1. The last part of the DNA fits TRBJ2-7 better; the J call may be wrong. The CDR3 region has the DNA TGTGCCAGCTCACTGACAGGGGAATTAACCTACGAGCAGTACTTC. Amino acid sequence: CASSLTGELTYEQYF.